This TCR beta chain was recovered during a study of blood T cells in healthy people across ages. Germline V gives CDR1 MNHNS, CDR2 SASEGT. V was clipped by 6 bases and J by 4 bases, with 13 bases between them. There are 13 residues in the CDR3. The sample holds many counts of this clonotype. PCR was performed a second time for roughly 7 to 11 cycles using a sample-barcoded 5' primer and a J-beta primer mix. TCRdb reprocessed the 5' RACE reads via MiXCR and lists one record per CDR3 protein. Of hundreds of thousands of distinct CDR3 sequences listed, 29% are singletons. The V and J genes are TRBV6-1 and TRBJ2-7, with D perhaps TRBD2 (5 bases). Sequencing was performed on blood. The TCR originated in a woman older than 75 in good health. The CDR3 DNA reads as TGTGCCAGCAGGGGAGACTTATGGTACGAGCAGTACTTC. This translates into CASRGDLWYEQYF.